The subject of this entry is one TCR beta chain. The antigen is not known. Clones were read by immunoSEQ multiplex PCR, and TCRdb kept only the in-frame ones, dropping some. The sample has about 130,000 clones, around 88% seen once. This sample was taken from a study of identifying expanded T cells in peripheral blood. The CDR3 length is 14 residues. CDR1 is SGDLS and CDR2 is YYNGEE in the germline V gene. Trimming cost V 0 bases and J 7 bases, with 11 bases left between them. Overall study results and limits: Differentially abundant clones: about 1.1 between replicates, about 16 at roughly 15 days, less than 20 at four. Across healthy donors, higher total template counts meant significantly greater approximately 2-week count variance.

The sequenced material came from blood. The TCR sequence derives from a person aged 18-70 years in good health. The gene calls are TRBV9 and TRBJ2-1; a possible D gene is TRBD1 (5 bases). For the CDR3, the DNA is TGTGCCAGCAGCGTAGTAGGGGCTAGAAATGAGCAGTTCTTC. Translated, it gives CASSVVGARNEQFF.